This T cell receptor beta chain was recovered during a study of blood T cell repertoires in COVID-19. Background on the study: Italy, Spain and the United States were the sources of the convalescent and acute COVID-19 samples.

The junction had 9 bases not matched to a gene; V was cut back by 8 bases and J by 3 bases. The CDR3 totals 15 residues. As originally analysed: It was from reference gene primer amplification that nucleated cell counts were estimated. Clones were sequenced by immunoSEQ multiplex PCR, and TCRdb holds only the in-frame ones, with some missing. The D gene and trimming were derived from the DNA, and the V and J assignments and clone size from that table. The sample includes about 140,000 clones, more than 75% seen only once; the top ten take roughly 4%. This chain joins TRBV23-1 and TRBJ1-3; 8 nucleotides agree with TRBD1. Being an ORF, TRBV23-1 has a function that is uncertain. Sequenced sample: peripheral blood. This sequence was found in a woman older than 75 with acute or convalescent COVID-19. DNA of the CDR3: TGCGCCAGCGAGAAGGACAGGGAAAATGGAAACACCATATATTTT. It translates to CASEKDRENGNTIYF.